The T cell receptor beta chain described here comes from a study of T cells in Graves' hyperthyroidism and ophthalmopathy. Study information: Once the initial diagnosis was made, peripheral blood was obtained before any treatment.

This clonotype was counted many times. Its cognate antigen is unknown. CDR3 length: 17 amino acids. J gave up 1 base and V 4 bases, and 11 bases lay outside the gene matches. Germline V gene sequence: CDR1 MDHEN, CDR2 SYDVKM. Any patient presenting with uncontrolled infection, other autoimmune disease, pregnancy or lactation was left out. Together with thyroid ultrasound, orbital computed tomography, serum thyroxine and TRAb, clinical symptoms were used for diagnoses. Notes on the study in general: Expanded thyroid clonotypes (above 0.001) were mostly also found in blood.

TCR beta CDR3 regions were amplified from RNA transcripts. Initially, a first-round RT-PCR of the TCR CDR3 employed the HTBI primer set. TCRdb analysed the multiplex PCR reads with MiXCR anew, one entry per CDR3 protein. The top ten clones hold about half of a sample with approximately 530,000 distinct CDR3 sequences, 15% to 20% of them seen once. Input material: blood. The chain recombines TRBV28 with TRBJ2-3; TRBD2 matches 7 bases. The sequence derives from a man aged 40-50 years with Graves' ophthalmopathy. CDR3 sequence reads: CASSSDISGMGTDTQYF. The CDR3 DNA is TGTGCCAGCAGTTCCGACATAAGCGGGATGGGCACAGATACGCAGTATTTT.